The clone carrying this T cell receptor (beta chain) was recorded a few times. Its antigen is still unknown. This sample was taken from a study of blood T cells in healthy people across ages. Study-level background: When template switching was applied, about one barcoded beta molecule was captured per two T cells. Findings and limits, study-wide: Roughly linear declines in TCR beta diversity per million T cells occurred with age.

Trimming removed 0 bases at V and 3 bases at J, with 6 bases between. The germline V gene encodes CDR1 SGHRS and CDR2 YFSETQ. The CDR3 extends over 14 amino acids. PCR was performed a second time for about 7 to 12 cycles using a sample-barcoded 5' primer and a J-beta primer mix. TCRdb reanalysed the 5' RACE reads using MiXCR and keeps one entry per CDR3 protein. Of around 1,500,000 distinct CDR3 sequences listed, 42% were seen once; the top ten hold around 8%. Isolation yielded PBMCs, at least 7 million per sample, in every case. The chain uses TRBV5-1 and TRBJ1-4; unclear D gene. This TCR derives from a woman aged 18-29 years in good health. Sequenced input: blood. CDR3 nucleotide sequence: TGCGCCAGCAGCTTGGGAGCGCCTAATGAAAAACTGTTTTTT. It translates to CASSLGAPNEKLFF.